This T cell receptor beta chain was identified during a study of patients and donors after allogeneic stem cell transplantation. TCRdb reprocessed the RT-PCR reads via MiXCR and lists one record per CDR3 protein. Here the sample spans some 230,000 distinct CDR3 sequences, roughly 13% being singletons. Many counts were recorded for this clonotype. The sequencing sample was made of blood, either unsorted or a sorted T cell fraction (not recorded which). The sequence derives from a human donor who was either an allogeneic HSCT recipient or a stem cell or donor lymphocyte infusion donor (not recorded which). It is not recorded whose cells these are; they may come from a transplant donor.

The CDR3, as DNA: TGTGCCAGCAGCGGGACCCGACTCTACTATCACCAAGAGACCCAGTACTTC. It specifies CASSGTRLYYHQETQYF. The J gene is TRBJ2-5, the V gene TRBV12-3 or TRBV12-4; possibly TRBD1 or TRBD2 for D (5 bases each). With 6 bases removed from V and 0 bases from J, the gap between germline ends came to 20 bases. There are 17 residues in the CDR3.